These 18 T cell receptor beta chains were sequenced from one sample in a study of control samples from healthy donors and cancer patients. The method was immunoSEQ multiplex PCR; TCRdb's version includes in-frame clones alone and lacks a portion of them. The sample includes about 69,000 clones, roughly 84% of them seen just once. The specimen sequenced was PBMCs. These receptors were taken from a woman aged 50 to 60 with lung cancer.

This clone was found a few times. The rearrangement joins TRBV30 to TRBJ2-1; TRBD2 agrees at 13 bases. Germline values: CDR1 GTSNPN, CDR2 SVGIG (reference sequence). The CDR3 sequence is 14 residues long. Unmatched junction bases numbered 8, after V lost 5 bases and J lost 10 bases. Here the CDR3 DNA reads TGTGCCTGGGCTACTAGCGGGGGGGCCTACGAGCAGTTCTTC. Protein: CAWATSGGAYEQFF.

The chain joins TRBV11-3 to TRBJ1-4; 8 bases line up with TRBD1. With 5 bases clipped from V and 0 bases from J, the junction kept 8 bases outside the gene matches. The germline CDR1 and CDR2 sequences are SGHNT and YENEEA. The CDR3 spans 17 residues. CDR3 in DNA: TGTGCCAGCAGCCGTCGACAGGGGAGAGCAACTAATGAAAAACTGTTTTTT. This gives the protein CASSRRQGRATNEKLFF.

The V and J genes are TRBV19 and TRBJ2-2; D remains unclear. V was pared by 3 bases and J by 6 bases, with 11 bases between. The CDR3 is made up of 14 amino acids. The germline V gene has CDR1 LNHDA and CDR2 SQIVND (reference sequence). In DNA, the CDR3 is TGTGCCAGTAGTATCTCCGGCACATCCGGGGAGCTGTTTTTT. Translating it yields CASSISGTSGELFF.

The rearrangement links TRBV19 to TRBJ2-2, with D possibly being TRBD1 (6 bases). Germline V gene data show CDR1 as LNHDA and CDR2 as SQIVND (reference sequence). The CDR3 spans 15 residues. V shed 5 bases and J shed 2 bases, with 12 bases lying between them. The CDR3 bases are TGTGCCAGTAGTTTCCGGGACACTAACACCGGGGAGCTGTTTTTT. Translated: CASSFRDTNTGELFF.

The rearrangement joins TRBV30 to TRBJ1-2; D may be TRBD1 (5 bases). CDR3 length: 13 amino acids. Germline values: CDR1 GTSNPN, CDR2 SVGIG (reference sequence). Trimming stripped 4 bases from V and 4 bases from J, with 13 bases between. The CDR3 here is CAWILGGSYGYTF. Written as DNA, the CDR3 is TGTGCCTGGATCCTCGGGGGGAGCTATGGCTACACCTTC. The variable domain in full, with the rest retrieved from reference TRBV30 and TRBJ1-2, is SQTIHQWPATLVQPVGSPLSLECTVEGTSNPNLYWYRQAAGRGLQLLFYSVGIGQISSEVPQNLSASRPQDRQFILSSKKLLLSDSGFYLCAWILGGSYGYTFGSGTRLTVV.

This chain joins TRBV18 and TRBJ1-1; unclear D gene. This CDR3 region has 15 residues. The ends were cut back, 0 bases at V and 1 base at J, with 9 bases in the middle. Germline loops: CDR1 KGHSH, CDR2 LQKENI. The CDR3 nucleotides read TGTGCCAGCTCACCACCCGATCTCGGGAACACTGAAGCTTTCTTT. As protein: CASSPPDLGNTEAFF.

This clone has more than one count but fewer than ten. The chain recombines TRBV7-9 with TRBJ1-2; D perhaps matches TRBD1 (5 bases). CDR3 size: 13 residues. Deletions cut 3 bases from V and 4 bases from J, with 9 bases between. In germline, CDR1 is SEHNR, CDR2 FQNEAQ (reference sequence). The CDR3 DNA reads TGTGCCAGCAGCTTGACGCAGGGCTATGGCTACACCTTC. Its protein product is CASSLTQGYGYTF.

The chain has TRBV19 and TRBJ2-3; TRBD1 is a possible D gene (6 bases). Trimming cost V 6 bases and J 2 bases, with 18 bases left between them. CDR3 size: 16 residues. Germline lookup yields CDR1 LNHDA and CDR2 SQIVND (reference sequence). The CDR3 loop is CASRYRDTRFTDTQYF. The DNA of the CDR3 is TGTGCCAGTAGGTACCGGGACACTCGTTTCACAGATACGCAGTATTTT.

This chain uses TRBV27 with TRBJ2-2, with 9 positions matching TRBD2. The V gene's germline CDR1 is MNHEY and CDR2 SMNVEV (reference sequence). With V trimmed by 0 bases and J by 4 bases, 9 bases remained unmatched. The CDR3 is 18 residues long. The CDR3 sequence: CASSLSLAGVLSTGELFF. DNA of the CDR3: TGTGCCAGCAGTTTATCATTAGCGGGGGTTCTGAGCACCGGGGAGCTGTTTTTT.

The genes are TRBV27 and TRBJ2-6, with D hard to call. Between the trimmed V and J ends, which lost 5 bases and 2 bases, there was a span of 7 bases. This CDR3 comprises 14 residues. From germline, CDR1 is MNHEY and CDR2 SMNVEV (reference sequence). As DNA, the CDR3 is TGTGCCAGCAGTAACATTGCTGGGGCCAACGTCCTGACTTTC. It is translated as CASSNIAGANVLTF.

The chain is built from TRBV28 and TRBJ2-7; the match to TRBD1 covers 8 bases. This CDR3 has 12 residues. The ends lost 5 bases at V and 5 bases at J; junction bases unmatched: 2. Per germline, CDR1 MDHEN and CDR2 SYDVKM. CDR3: CASSPDRDEQYF. The CDR3, as DNA: TGTGCCAGCAGTCCGGACAGGGACGAGCAGTACTTC. Full variable domain (rest looked up from reference TRBV28 and TRBJ2-7): DVKVTQSSRYLVKRTGEKVFLECVQDMDHENMFWYRQDPGLGLRLIYFSYDVKMKEKGDIPEGYSVSREKKERFSLILESASTNQTSMYLCASSPDRDEQYFGPGTRLTVT.

The chain carries TRBV28 and TRBJ1-2; D call uncertain. With 6 bases removed from V and 5 bases from J, the gap between germline ends came to 10 bases. The germline V gene encodes CDR1 MDHEN and CDR2 SYDVKM. The CDR3 contains 12 residues. This CDR3 reads CASSLVGYGYTF. The CDR3 DNA is TGTGCCAGCAGCCTCGTAGGGTATGGCTACACCTTC.

In its sample, this clone was seen once. The chain links TRBV19 to TRBJ1-1, with 7 positions matching TRBD1. CDR3 length equals 17 residues. The V gene's germline CDR1 is LNHDA and CDR2 SQIVND (reference sequence). V shed 5 bases, J shed 0 bases, and the junction held 12 bases outside the gene matches. DNA for the CDR3: TGTGCCAGTAGTCCTGGGACAGTGGGCAGCATGAACACTGAAGCTTTCTTT. This encodes CASSPGTVGSMNTEAFF.

The chain links TRBV14 to TRBJ1-2; D is possibly TRBD1 (5 bases). The CDR3 covers 15 residues. V shed 4 bases and J shed 5 bases, with 17 bases lying between them. The germline V gene has CDR1 SGHDN and CDR2 FVKESK. CDR3 protein: CASSPSTGTGYGYTF. The CDR3 region has the DNA TGTGCCAGCAGCCCCTCGACTGGGACCGGGTATGGCTACACCTTC.

The V call is TRBV11-1, the J call TRBJ2-5, with TRBD1 identical over 11 bases. Germline-derived CDR1 and CDR2 are SGHAT and FQDESV (reference sequence). The CDR3 loop spans 15 amino acids. With 4 bases clipped from V and 3 bases from J, the junction kept 4 bases outside the gene matches. CDR3 sequence reads: CASSSLGQGEETQYF. The CDR3 DNA reads TGTGCCAGCAGCTCTTTGGGACAGGGGGAAGAGACCCAGTACTTC.

A single count supports this clone. This chain connects TRBV5-4 to TRBJ2-2; D unclear. The CDR3 has 13 amino acids. CDR1 and CDR2 from the germline V gene are SGHNT and YYREEE (reference sequence). The V gene lost 2 bases and the J gene lost 6 bases, with 8 bases spanning the gap. DNA of the CDR3: TGTGCCAGCAGCTTTTCTGGTCCCGGGGAGCTGTTTTTT. Protein: CASSFSGPGELFF.

This clone was detected once. The chain uses TRBV7-9 and TRBJ1-6; D is uncertain. This CDR3 has 15 amino acids. The V end lost 1 base, the J end lost 10 bases, and 14 bases lay between the germline ends. Per germline, CDR1 SEHNR and CDR2 FQNEAQ (reference sequence). The CDR3 protein is CASSLGTVNGSPLHF. DNA for the CDR3: TGTGCCAGCAGCTTAGGCACGGTAAATGGCTCACCCCTCCACTTT. The variable domain in full, completed from reference TRBV7-9 and TRBJ1-6, reads DTGVSQNPRHKITKRGQNVTFRCDPISEHNRLYWYRQTLGQGPEFLTYFQNEAQLEKSRLLSDRFSAERPKGSFSTLEIQRTEQGDSAMYLCASSLGTVNGSPLHFGNGTRLTVT.

The chain carries TRBV11-3 and TRBJ2-5; D is possibly TRBD1 (8 bases). The CDR3 sequence is 15 residues long. V was cut by 7 bases and J by 5 bases, with 20 bases left in between. In germline, CDR1 is SGHNT, CDR2 YENEEA. CDR3 bases: TGTGCCAGCACCCCCGGACAGGGAGGGAGTGAGACCCAGTACTTC. Translation: CASTPGQGGSETQYF.